This T cell receptor (beta chain) originates from a study of vaccination effects on CD4 cells after COVID-19. About the study: As their vaccination, participants received two doses of either BNT162b2 or mRNA-1273.

The table came from immunoSEQ multiplex PCR; TCRdb's copy has only in-frame clones and leaves some out. The sample consists of about 68,000 clones, about four fifths of them appearing once. V was shortened by 2 bases and J by 9 bases, with 14 bases between the two germline ends. Germline V lookup: CDR1 MNHEY, CDR2 SVGAGI. The length of the CDR3 is 15 residues. With the ViraFEST assay, the study expanded antigen-specific CD4+ T cells using viral peptide pools, then sequenced them. Culture proceeded for nine to ten days, and CD4+ T cells were then isolated. Nucleocapsid antibodies were negative in the vaccine recipients, who had never had SARS-CoV-2 infection. Cultures used around 1.8 million PBMC per well, approximately 10 IU/ml IL-2 and 9.5 to 10 ug/ml peptides. On both days 3 and 7, half of the culture medium was replaced with IL-2 medium. A remark on this clone: Its antigen remains unidentified.

General study results and limits: Infection-derived and vaccine-derived clones contracted markedly late after vaccination.

V is TRBV6-5 and J is TRBJ1-6; D is unresolved. The TCR sequence derives from a human donor who received a COVID-19 vaccine. This specimen consisted of CD4+ T cells from PBMCs cultured with SARS-CoV-2 spike peptides, obtained before COVID-19 vaccination. CDR3 sequence: CASSYRTVPGSPLHF. CDR3 sequence (DNA): TGTGCCAGCAGTTACAGGACGGTTCCTGGTTCACCCCTCCACTTT.